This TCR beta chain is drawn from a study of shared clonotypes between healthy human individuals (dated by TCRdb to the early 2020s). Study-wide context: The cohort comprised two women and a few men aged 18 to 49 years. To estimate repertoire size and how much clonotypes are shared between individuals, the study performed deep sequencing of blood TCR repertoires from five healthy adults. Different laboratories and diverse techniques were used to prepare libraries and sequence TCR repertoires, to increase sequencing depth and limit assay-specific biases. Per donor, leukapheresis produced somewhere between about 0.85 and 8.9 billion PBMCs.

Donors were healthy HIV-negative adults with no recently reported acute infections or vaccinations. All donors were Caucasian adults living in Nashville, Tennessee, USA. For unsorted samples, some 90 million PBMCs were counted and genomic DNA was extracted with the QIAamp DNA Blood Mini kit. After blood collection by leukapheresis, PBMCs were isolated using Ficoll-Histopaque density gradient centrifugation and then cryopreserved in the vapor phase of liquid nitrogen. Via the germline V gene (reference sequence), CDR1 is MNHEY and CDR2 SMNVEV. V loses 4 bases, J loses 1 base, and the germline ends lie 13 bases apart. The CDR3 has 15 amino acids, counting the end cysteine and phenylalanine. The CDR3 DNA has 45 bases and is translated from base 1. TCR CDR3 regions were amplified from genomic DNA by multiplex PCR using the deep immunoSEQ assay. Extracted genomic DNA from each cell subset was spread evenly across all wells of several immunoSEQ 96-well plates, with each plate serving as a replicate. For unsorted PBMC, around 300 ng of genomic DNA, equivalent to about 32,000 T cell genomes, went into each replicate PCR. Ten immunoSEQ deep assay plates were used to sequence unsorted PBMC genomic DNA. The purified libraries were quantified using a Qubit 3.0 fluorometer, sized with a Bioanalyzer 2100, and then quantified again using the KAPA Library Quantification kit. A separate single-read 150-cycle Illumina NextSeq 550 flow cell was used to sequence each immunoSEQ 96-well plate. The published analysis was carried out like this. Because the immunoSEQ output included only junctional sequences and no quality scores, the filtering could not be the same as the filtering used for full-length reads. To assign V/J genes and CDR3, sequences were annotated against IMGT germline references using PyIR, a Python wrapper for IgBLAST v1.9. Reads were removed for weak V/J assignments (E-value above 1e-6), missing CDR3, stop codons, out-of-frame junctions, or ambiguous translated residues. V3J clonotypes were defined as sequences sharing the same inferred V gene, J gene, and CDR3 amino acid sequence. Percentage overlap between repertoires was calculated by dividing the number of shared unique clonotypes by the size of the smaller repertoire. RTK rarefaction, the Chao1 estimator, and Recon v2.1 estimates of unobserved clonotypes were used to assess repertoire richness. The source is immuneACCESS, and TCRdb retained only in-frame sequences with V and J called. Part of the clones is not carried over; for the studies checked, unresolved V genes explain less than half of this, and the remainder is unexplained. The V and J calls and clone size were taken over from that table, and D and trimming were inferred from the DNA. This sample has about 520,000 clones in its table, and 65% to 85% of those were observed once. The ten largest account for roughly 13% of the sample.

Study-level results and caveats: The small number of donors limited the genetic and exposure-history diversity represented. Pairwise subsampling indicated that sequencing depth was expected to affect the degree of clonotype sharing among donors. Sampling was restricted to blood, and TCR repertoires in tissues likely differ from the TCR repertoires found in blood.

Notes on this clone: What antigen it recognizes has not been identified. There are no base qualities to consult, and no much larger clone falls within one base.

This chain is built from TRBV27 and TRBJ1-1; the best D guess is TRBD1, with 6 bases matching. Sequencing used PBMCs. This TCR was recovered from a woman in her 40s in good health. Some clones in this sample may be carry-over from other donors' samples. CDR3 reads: CASSWGGVGNTEAFF. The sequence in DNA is TGTGCCAGCAGTTGGGGGGGCGTTGGGAACACTGAAGCTTTCTTT.